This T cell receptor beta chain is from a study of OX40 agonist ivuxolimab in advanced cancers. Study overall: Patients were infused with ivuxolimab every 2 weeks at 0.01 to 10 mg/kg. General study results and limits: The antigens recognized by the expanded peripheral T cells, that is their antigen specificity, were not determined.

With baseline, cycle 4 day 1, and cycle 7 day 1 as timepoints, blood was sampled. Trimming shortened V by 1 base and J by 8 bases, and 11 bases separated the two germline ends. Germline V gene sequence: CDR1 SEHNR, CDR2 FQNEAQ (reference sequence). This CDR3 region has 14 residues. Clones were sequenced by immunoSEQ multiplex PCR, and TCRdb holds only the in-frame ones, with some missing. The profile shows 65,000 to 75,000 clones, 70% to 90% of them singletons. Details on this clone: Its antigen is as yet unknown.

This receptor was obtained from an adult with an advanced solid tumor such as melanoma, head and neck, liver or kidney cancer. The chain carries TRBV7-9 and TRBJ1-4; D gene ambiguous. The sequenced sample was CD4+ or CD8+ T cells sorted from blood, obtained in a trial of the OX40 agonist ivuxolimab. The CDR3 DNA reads TGTGCCAGCAGCTTAGGTTACCAAAGGGAAAAACTGTTTTTT. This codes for CASSLGYQREKLFF.